This T cell receptor beta chain was sequenced for a study of regulatory T cells in long-lasting Graves disease (TCRdb year 2021). Broadly, across the study: Newly diagnosed Graves' disease patients had taken antithyroid drugs for less than 3 months. This study used TCR sequencing and RNA sequencing of peripheral blood to compare persistent Graves' disease patients against newly diagnosed Graves' disease patients. The study was registered as a clinical trial and conducted in China. TCR sequencing covered about 13 persistent and about 20 newly diagnosed Graves' disease patients, approximately 33 samples in total. General findings and caveats noted by the study authors: Compared with newly diagnosed patients, patients with persistent Graves' disease had lower TCR Shannon entropy and fewer highly expanded clones, which suggests clonal expansion. Only peripheral blood was studied, because thyroid tissue, the primary lesion, was inaccessible. Persistent disease showed preferential use of TRBV28, TRBJ1-2 and TRBJ2-5, whereas newly diagnosed disease favored TRBV20-1 and TRBJ2-1. Sequencing and analysis were limited to the TCR beta chain. Patients with persistent disease shared more public clonotypes (around 2,500) than newly diagnosed patients did (around 980). The authors noted that the small sample size was a limitation that may lower accuracy.

Library prep was done by multiplex PCR. TCRdb records Illumina HiSeq 4000 as the sequencer. To build TCR beta libraries, CDR3 regions were amplified by Arm-PCR using iRepertoire HTBI primers. Before sequencing, the PCR products went through gel purification. The original methods were these. Gene usage analysis of CDR3 amino acid clonotypes relied on the 60 to 65 TRBV and 14 TRBJ segments identified across samples. COPE and FqMerger were used to merge the filtered high-quality paired reads into contigs. BLAST was used to align contigs to IMGT TRBV, TRBD and TRBJ reference genes, and CDR3 was defined according to IMGT. Any clonotype with a frequency above 0.1% was counted as a highly expanded clone. Shannon entropy was used to measure repertoire diversity, and the Gini coefficient was used to measure V-J evenness. Clonotypes shared by more than one individual were considered public. TCRdb reanalyzed the raw reads on its own, using fastp at Q25 for trimming and MiXCR for clone calling, and kept in-frame beta chains. One record per CDR3 amino acid sequence lists the most common genes and DNA. In this record, the V and J calls reflect TCRdb's handling and not the investigators' own analysis. This sample gives 530,000 or so distinct CDR3 sequences in total; about 15% of them show up just once. More than 10% of the sample rests with the top ten.

The germline V gene specifies SGHVS as CDR1 and FQNEAQ as CDR2. The CDR3 spans 14 residues, from the cysteine through the phenylalanine. The retained sequence is limited to the CDR3, 42 bases, with the frame set at the first base. The germline ends are 9 bases apart after V is trimmed by 1 base and J by 3 bases. This sample's time point label indicates: newly diagnosed GD, antithyroid drugs for less than 3 months. For both TCR sequencing and RNA sequencing, RNA was extracted from PBMCs using TRIzol. The diagnosis of Graves' disease followed American Thyroid Association guidelines. The patients came from an endocrinology department in Xi'an, China. From each patient, about 9.7 milliliters of peripheral blood was collected into an EDTA anticoagulant tube. Ficoll Paque Plus density gradient separation was used to isolate PBMCs, and no additional T cell sorting was done. An Agilent 2100 Bioanalyzer and agarose gel were used to check RNA quality, while a NanoDrop 2000 measured RNA concentration.

With respect to this clonotype: What antigen it recognizes has not been identified. Per-base qualities were not stored, and no clone one base away is much larger.

In addition, the sample was reused for a study of T cells in Graves' hyperthyroidism and ophthalmopathy. That second report states: Stable Graves' hyperthyroidism was defined as the absence of progression to ophthalmopathy over 18 months of follow-up. Hyperthyroidism patients were newly diagnosed, had a disease duration of under 2 months, and were aged 18 to 65 years. Exclusion was applied to patients with uncontrolled infections, other autoimmune diseases, pregnancy or lactation. Diagnoses were based on clinical symptoms, serum thyroxine and TRAb, thyroid ultrasound and orbital computed tomography. The first round of RT-PCR for the TCR CDR3 was performed with the HTBI primer set and the Qiagen OneStep RT-PCR kit. Blood samples also contained most of the expanded thyroid clonotypes (frequency above 0.001), which suggests that blood repertoires may reflect thyroid immune responses. A 13 V-J signature model separated ophthalmopathy from stable hyperthyroidism, with nearly 90% sensitivity and about 81% specificity in cross-validation and 80%/75% in testing. In validation, progression to ophthalmopathy was predicted by the model with roughly 71% sensitivity and about 72% specificity, a median of approximately 7.1 months before onset. To identify TCR V-J signatures that set the groups apart, the researchers used a discovery cohort of 90 to 100 patients, made up of some 41 with Graves' ophthalmopathy and about 60 with stable Graves' hyperthyroidism. An independent validation cohort of around 19 hyperthyroidism patients and approximately 17 patients who later progressed to ophthalmopathy tested prospective prediction of ophthalmopathy. For training and testing, the 100 or so patients in the discovery cohort were randomly divided in a 7:3 ratio. The study also compared thyroid tissue and blood T-cell repertoires from several Graves' hyperthyroidism patients. After sampling, hyperthyroidism patients received methimazole starting at 30 mg daily, and ophthalmopathy patients received high-dose intravenous methylprednisolone. The libraries were constructed in a second round of multiplex PCR and then size-selected and purified. Libraries were sequenced paired-end with 100 bp reads on an Illumina HiSeq2000. Raw data were processed with SOAPnuke, discarding reads with adapters, uncalled bases, mean Phred below 15, or no exact constant-primer or identifier match. High-quality paired reads were merged using COPE v1.2.5, and each unique nucleotide sequence was defined as a clonotype. Clonotypes were aligned to IMGT TRBV, TRBD and TRBJ reference segments using MiTCR v1.1. Analysis was restricted to V-J combinations with a frequency above 0.0001, which covered roughly 99% of repertoires. A TCS score was defined as the ratio between F50 (clonal expansion) and ExV (chaos), using BLOSUM62-based TCRdist between CDR3 peptides within each V-J. Welch's t-statistics and random forest reduced some 510 V-J features to around 14, which were used in a naive Bayes classifier (R e1071). No statistical method was used to set the sample size in advance, and investigators knew the group allocation. The paper describes TCR Vbeta CDR3 sequencing of 140 or so peripheral blood samples, made up of roughly 40 ophthalmopathy patients, around 78 hyperthyroidism patients and 17 progressor patients.

This receptor was identified in a man aged 18 to 35 with Graves disease. Donor details come from another sample of the same person, matched by shared clones. Sequencing used peripheral blood mononuclear cells (PBMCs), obtained at new diagnosis, from a patient treated with antithyroid drugs. Recombination joined TRBV7-8 with TRBJ1-1, with the D segment identity uncertain. The CDR3 has the sequence CASSLGSEHTEAFF. The base sequence is TGTGCCAGCAGCTTAGGCTCAGAACACACTGAAGCTTTCTTT.